The 9 T cell receptor beta chains in this list originate from one sample, sequenced in a study of spatial heterogeneity in lung cancer. TCRdb re-called the 5' RACE reads with MiXCR, one entry per CDR3 protein. The repertoire holds around 48,000 distinct CDR3 sequences, approximately 5% seen once, with roughly 10% in the top ten. Stated time point: sample taken at primary tumor resection. The starting material was PBMCs, obtained at surgery. The source of these receptors is a male donor with early-stage non-small cell lung cancer.

The chain couples TRBV7-6 to TRBJ2-1; tentatively, D is TRBD2 (6 bases). The CDR3 has 17 residues. Germline lookup yields CDR1 SGHVS and CDR2 FNYEAQ. Trimming pared 5 bases from V and 5 bases from J, leaving 22 bases between. CDR3 region: CASSPYTSSGLHNEQFF. The CDR3 region has the DNA TGTGCCAGCAGCCCATATACGTCCAGCGGGCTTCACAATGAGCAGTTCTTC.

V and J are TRBV4-3 and TRBJ2-2; weak D call: TRBD2 (6 bases). This CDR3 is 15 amino acids long. The V end was cut by 5 bases, the J end by 4 bases, with 14 bases between. Germline V gives CDR1 LGHNA, CDR2 YSLEER. CDR3 loop: CASSSGGYFTGELFF. The CDR3 bases are TGCGCCAGCAGCTCTGGAGGGTATTTCACCGGGGAGCTGTTTTTT.

This clonotype has a handful of counts. The chain joins TRBV12-3 or TRBV12-4 to TRBJ2-7; 9 bases are shared with TRBD1. The CDR3 is made up of 14 amino acids. Unmatched junction bases numbered 3, after V lost 3 bases and J lost 3 bases. CDR3 protein: CASSLGQGNYEQYF. DNA of the CDR3: TGTGCCAGCAGTTTGGGACAGGGAAACTACGAGCAGTACTTC.

This clonotype showed up just a few times. The V call is TRBV7-3, the J call TRBJ1-1; D is uncertain. CDR1 is SGHTA, CDR2 FQGTGA, per germline. The CDR3 loop spans 15 amino acids. Trimming shortened V by 2 bases and J by 1 base, and 11 bases separated the two germline ends. The CDR3, as DNA: TGTGCCAGCAGCTTATACGGAGCAGGGAACACTGAAGCTTTCTTT. Translating gives CASSLYGAGNTEAFF.

This clonotype was found many times. V and J are TRBV7-2 and TRBJ2-7; 10 positions match TRBD1. Germline V gives CDR1 SGHTA, CDR2 FQGNSA. This CDR3 is built from 14 residues. V shed 6 bases, J shed 2 bases, and the junction held 4 bases outside the gene matches. The CDR3 nucleotides read TGTGCCAGCAGGCAAGGGACAGGGGCCTACGAGCAGTACTTC. Its translation is CASRQGTGAYEQYF.

Only a few counts were recorded for this clonotype. J is TRBJ2-3 and V is TRBV20-1; 9 bases match TRBD2. Germline assignment: CDR1 DFQATT and CDR2 SNEGSKA (reference sequence). After removal of 1 base from V and 0 bases from J, the junction contained 5 bases not matched to a gene. This CDR3 is 16 amino acids long. In DNA form, the CDR3 reads TGCAGTGCTAGAGGACTAGCGGAAATAAGCACAGATACGCAGTATTTT. The encoded protein is CSARGLAEISTDTQYF.

This clonotype was picked up many times. The V call is TRBV20-1, the J call TRBJ2-2; D perhaps matches TRBD1 (5 bases). V shed 4 bases and J shed 5 bases, with 11 bases lying between them. The CDR3 covers 13 residues. Germline V gene lookup returns CDR1 DFQATT and CDR2 SNEGSKA (reference sequence). CDR3 amino acids: CSATRVRTGELFF. CDR3 sequence (DNA): TGCAGTGCTACCAGGGTTCGGACCGGGGAGCTGTTTTTT.

This clonotype came up many times. The chain combines TRBV20-1 with TRBJ2-1; 7 nucleotides line up with TRBD2. Looked up from germline, CDR1 is DFQATT and CDR2 is SNEGSKA (reference sequence). The CDR3 contains 11 residues. Trimming removed 6 bases from V and 5 bases from J; junction bases left unmatched: 1. As DNA, the CDR3 is TGCAGTGCGAGCGGGAACAATGAGCAGTTCTTC. Its protein product is CSASGNNEQFF.

The chain recombines TRBV9 with TRBJ2-7; perhaps TRBD1 as D (5 bases). Germline V gene data show CDR1 as SGDLS and CDR2 as YYNGEE. Trimming removed 0 bases from V and 2 bases from J, with 9 bases in between. This CDR3 region has 14 residues. DNA of the CDR3: TGTGCCAGCAGCGTAGGCAGGGTCCCCTACGAGCAGTACTTC. This sequence encodes CASSVGRVPYEQYF.